These 26 T cell receptor beta chains share one sample of origin, sequenced in a study of T cells in Graves' hyperthyroidism and ophthalmopathy. It was RNA transcripts that yielded the amplified TCR beta CDR3 regions. A first-round RT-PCR of the TCR CDR3 used the HTBI primer set. TCRdb passed the multiplex PCR reads through MiXCR, listing each CDR3 protein once. There are approximately 700,000 distinct CDR3 sequences in the sample; less than 45% occur only once, and under 8% lies in the top ten. What was sequenced was peripheral blood or thyroid tissue (not recorded which). These receptors were obtained from an adult man with Graves' disease, either hyperthyroidism or ophthalmopathy (not recorded which).

This clonotype was recorded only once. The chain employs TRBV25-1 and TRBJ1-2; D not resolved. The CDR3 loop spans 13 amino acids. The V gene's germline CDR1 is MGHDK and CDR2 SYGVNS. V was pared by 8 bases and J by 3 bases, with 13 bases between. This CDR3 is CASSDGLYYGYTF. The CDR3 DNA sequence: TGTGCCAGCTCGGACGGGCTATACTATGGCTACACCTTC.

V is TRBV2 and J is TRBJ2-6, with D uncertain. V shed 4 bases and J shed 4 bases, with 11 bases lying between them. The CDR3 covers 15 residues. Germline V CDR1 and CDR2: SNHLY, FYNNEI. CDR3 region: CASSGGVSGANVLTF. CDR3 bases: TGTGCCAGCAGTGGTGGGGTCTCCGGGGCCAACGTCCTGACTTTC.

With respect to this clonotype: Being one base from a much bigger clone, this may be a read error. The chain carries TRBV2 and TRBJ1-4; D is perhaps TRBD1 (5 bases). Trimming pared 8 bases from V and 5 bases from J, leaving 12 bases between. The CDR3 totals 13 residues. Germline V gene lookup returns CDR1 SNHLY and CDR2 FYNNEI. The CDR3 spells CASGARGNEKLFF. As DNA, the CDR3 is TGTGCCAGCGGTGCACGGGGGAATGAAAAACTGTTTTTT.

This clonotype was seen a few times. This CDR3 is CASEDSNQPQHF. As DNA, the CDR3 is TGTGCCAGCGAGGACAGTAATCAGCCCCAGCATTTT. The chain joins TRBV6-1 to TRBJ1-5, with D perhaps matching TRBD1 (6 bases). Germline V gives CDR1 MNHNS, CDR2 SASEGT. CDR3 length: 12 amino acids. The V end lost 8 bases, the J end lost 4 bases, and 9 bases lay between the germline ends.

In nucleotides, the CDR3 is TGTGCCAGCAGTAAGGGTTCACCCCTCCACTTT. Protein product: CASSKGSPLHF. The chain combines TRBV2 with TRBJ1-6; no clear D gene. The germline V gene encodes CDR1 SNHLY and CDR2 FYNNEI. V lost 5 bases and J lost 9, with 5 bases in between. The CDR3 is 11 amino acids.

The chain is built from TRBV20-1 and TRBJ2-7; tentative D call: TRBD2 (6 bases). The length of the CDR3 is 14 residues. Deletions cut 0 bases from V and 3 bases from J, with 12 bases between. Germline-derived CDR1 and CDR2 are DFQATT and SNEGSKA (reference sequence). The DNA of the CDR3 is TGCAGTGCTAGAGATGGAGGGTCGGTCTACGAGCAGTACTTC. This gives the protein CSARDGGSVYEQYF.

Note on this clonotype: This may stem from a read error, because a much larger clone lies one nucleotide away. This sequence joins TRBV10-3 and TRBJ2-7; a weak D match, TRBD1 (6 bases). Trimming cost V 6 bases and J 5 bases, with 14 bases left between them. CDR3 length equals 13 residues. Germline CDR1 and CDR2: ENHRY and SYGVKD. CDR3 protein: CAISLTGSDEQYF. In nucleotides, the CDR3 is TGTGCCATCAGCTTAACAGGGTCGGACGAGCAGTACTTC.

The rearrangement joins TRBV10-3 to TRBJ2-3; D call uncertain. The ends were cut back, 10 bases at V and 4 bases at J, with 9 bases in the middle. The CDR3 totals 11 residues. Germline CDR1 ENHRY, CDR2 SYGVKD. CDR3 sequence (DNA): TGTGCCAGCGCTAATCCAGATACGCAGTATTTT. It encodes CASANPDTQYF.

The V gene is TRBV29-1, the J gene TRBJ1-5; weak D call: TRBD1 (5 bases). The germline V and J ends were trimmed by 6 bases and 6 bases, with 9 bases remaining between them. The CDR3 length is 11 residues. In germline, CDR1 is SQVTM, CDR2 ANQGSEA. DNA of the CDR3: TGCAGCGTGGGCGGGGGTCAGCCCCAGCATTTT. This gives the protein CSVGGGQPQHF. The full variable domain, completed using reference TRBV29-1 and TRBJ1-5, is SAVISQKPSRDICQRGTSLTIQCQVDSQVTMMFWYRQQPGQSLTLIATANQGSEATYESGFVIDKFPISRPNLTFSTLTVSNMSPEDSSIYLCSVGGGQPQHFGDGTRLSIL.

This clonotype was seen a few times. V usage is TRBV7-2 and J usage is TRBJ1-2; 7 bases match TRBD1. Unmatched junction bases numbered 11, after V lost 2 bases and J lost 8 bases. The CDR3 sequence is 15 residues long. Germline CDR1 reads SGHTA; CDR2 reads FQGNSA. The CDR3 coding sequence is TGTGCCAGCAGCTTAAGGCGGACAGGCTGGAGGGGCTACACCTTC. Translation gives CASSLRRTGWRGYTF.

The rearrangement joins TRBV20-1 to TRBJ1-1; D remains unclear. The V and J ends lost 3 bases and 0 bases respectively, with 8 bases between them. Germline V gene lookup returns CDR1 DFQATT and CDR2 SNEGSKA (reference sequence). CDR3 length equals 13 residues. DNA for the CDR3: TGCAGTGCTAGTGAGTGGGTGAACACTGAAGCTTTCTTT. Translation: CSASEWVNTEAFF.

Concerning this clonotype: One junction end does not reproduce the germline sequence, and a read error may be involved. This chain connects TRBV5-1 to TRBJ1-1; the D is unclear. The CDR3 consists of 14 residues. Germline V gene data show CDR1 as SGHRS and CDR2 as YFSETQ. The CDR3 is CTSSYRRENTEAFF. The CDR3 coding sequence is TGCACCAGCAGCTACCGACGGGAGAACACTGAAGCTTTCTTT.

This clonotype was counted many times. The rearrangement joins TRBV7-8 to TRBJ1-6; D might be TRBD1 (5 bases). V lost 3 bases and J 7 bases, leaving 10 bases between the germline ends. This CDR3 region has 14 residues. The V gene's germline CDR1 is SGHVS and CDR2 FQNEAQ. CDR3 region: CASSFSGANSPLHF. In DNA, the CDR3 is TGTGCCAGCAGCTTTTCCGGGGCCAATTCACCCCTCCACTTT.

This clonotype was detected only a few times. The chain combines TRBV5-1 with TRBJ1-2; D unclear. Between the trimmed V and J ends, which lost 0 bases and 4 bases, there was a span of 13 bases. The germline V gene encodes CDR1 SGHRS and CDR2 YFSETQ. The CDR3 spans 15 residues. The CDR3 region has the DNA TGCGCCAGCAGCTTGGGAGGCGGCATGAGCTATGGCTACACCTTC. Translation: CASSLGGGMSYGYTF.

This chain joins TRBV7-2 and TRBJ1-1; 7 bases agree with TRBD1. The CDR3 runs to 14 residues. Per the germline V gene, CDR1 is SGHTA and CDR2 is FQGNSA. Germline trimming cut 2 bases from V and 3 bases from J; bases unmatched to any gene: 3. The CDR3 region has the DNA TGTGCCAGCAGCTTACAGGGGGGCCACACTGAAGCTTTCTTT. It is translated as CASSLQGGHTEAFF. The variable domain in full, with the rest retrieved from reference TRBV7-2 and TRBJ1-1, is GAGVSQSPSNKVTEKGKDVELRCDPISGHTALYWYRQSLGQGLEFLIYFQGNSAPDKSGLPSDRFSAERTGGSVSTLTIQRTQQEDSAVYLCASSLQGGHTEAFFGQGTRLTVV.

The rearrangement uses TRBV20-1 and TRBJ1-6, with D tentatively TRBD1 (6 bases). CDR1 and CDR2 (germline): DFQATT, SNEGSKA (reference sequence). Trimming cost V 1 base and J 6 bases, with 10 bases left between them. The CDR3 length is 14 residues. In nucleotides, the CDR3 is TGCAGTGCTAGAGGGACAGCCTCTAATTCACCCCTCCACTTT. Protein: CSARGTASNSPLHF.

In its sample, this clonotype was seen a few times. This chain links TRBV24-1 with TRBJ1-2; D possibly corresponds to TRBD1 (5 bases). V gave up 11 bases and J gave up 3 bases, with 12 bases separating them. Germline V gene sequence: CDR1 KGHDR, CDR2 SFDVKD. This CDR3 spans 12 amino acids. CDR3: CASQGGDYGYTF. Written as DNA, the CDR3 is TGTGCCAGCCAGGGCGGGGACTATGGCTACACCTTC.

The chain couples TRBV25-1 to TRBJ2-7, with a possible D match to TRBD2 (5 bases). This CDR3 contains 20 residues. The germline V gene has CDR1 MGHDK and CDR2 SYGVNS. The V gene lost 5 bases and the J gene lost 2 bases, with 31 bases spanning the gap. The CDR3 sequence: CASSPSSVEDRLAEPYEQYF. The CDR3 DNA reads as TGTGCCAGCAGTCCCTCCAGCGTTGAAGATCGGCTAGCTGAGCCCTACGAGCAGTACTTC.

The V gene is TRBV2, the J gene TRBJ2-7; 9 nucleotides align to TRBD1. Germline V lookup: CDR1 SNHLY, CDR2 FYNNEI. V gave up 8 bases and J gave up 2 bases; unmatched junction bases: 10. This CDR3 has 15 amino acids. CDR3 DNA sequence: TGTGCCAGCTCACCACCGGGGACAGGGACCTACGAGCAGTACTTC. It specifies CASSPPGTGTYEQYF. Looking up the rest from reference TRBV2 and TRBJ2-7 gives the full variable domain: EPEVTQTPSHQVTQMGQEVILRCVPISNHLYFYWYRQILGQKVEFLVSFYNNEISEKSEIFDDQFSVERPDGSNFTLKIRSTKLEDSAMYFCASSPPGTGTYEQYFGPGTRLTVT.

This clonotype appeared a few times. The gene calls are TRBV7-8 and TRBJ1-5; D may be TRBD1 (6 bases). V was shortened by 5 bases and J by 12 bases, with 23 bases between the two germline ends. The length of the CDR3 is 15 residues. The germline V gene encodes CDR1 SGHVS and CDR2 FQNEAQ. The CDR3 DNA reads as TGTGCCAGCAGCCAATCCAGACAGGCGTCGATCTTCCAGCATTTT. Protein sequence: CASSQSRQASIFQHF.

The chain carries TRBV24-1 and TRBJ2-7; 10 nucleotides line up with TRBD1. CDR1 and CDR2 from the germline V gene are KGHDR and SFDVKD. The CDR3 loop spans 14 amino acids. Unmatched junction bases numbered 6, after V lost 11 bases and J lost 0 bases. The CDR3 reads CANPGTGDSYEQYF. Here the CDR3 DNA reads TGTGCCAACCCCGGGACAGGGGACTCCTACGAGCAGTACTTC.

The chain combines TRBV6-5 with TRBJ2-5, with D possibly TRBD1 on 5 matching bases. The CDR3 loop spans 14 amino acids. Looked up from germline, CDR1 is MNHEY and CDR2 is SVGAGI. Trimming cost V 5 bases and J 2 bases, with 12 bases left between them. CDR3 region: CASSKPQGQETQYF. CDR3 sequence (DNA): TGTGCCAGCAGTAAGCCCCAGGGTCAAGAGACCCAGTACTTC.

Concerning this clonotype itself: This may stem from a read error, because a much larger clone lies one nucleotide away. The chain carries TRBV19 and TRBJ1-6; no definite D call. The CDR3 has 14 residues. V lost 3 bases and J 7 bases, leaving 10 bases between the germline ends. Germline CDR1 and CDR2: LNHDA and SQIVND (reference sequence). The CDR3 spells CASSITALNSPLHF. CDR3 DNA: TGTGCCAGTAGTATCACGGCTTTAAATTCACCCCTCCACTTT.

This clonotype has ten or more counts. In nucleotides, the CDR3 is TGTGCCAGCAGTGAGTTGGTCCCCTCTGGGGCCAACGTCCTGACTTTC. Its protein is CASSELVPSGANVLTF. V gene TRBV2 combines with J gene TRBJ2-6; D ambiguous. Germline V gives CDR1 SNHLY, CDR2 FYNNEI. The CDR3 totals 16 residues. The V end was cut by 3 bases, the J end by 0 bases, with 9 bases between.

This rearrangement joins TRBV20-1 to TRBJ2-7; TRBD1 aligns across 7 bases. Per germline, CDR1 DFQATT and CDR2 SNEGSKA (reference sequence). V was pared by 1 base and J by 2 bases, with 2 bases of the junction left unmatched. CDR3 length equals 13 residues. CDR3 loop: CSARAQGAYEQYF. CDR3 nucleotide sequence: TGCAGTGCTAGAGCCCAGGGGGCCTACGAGCAGTACTTC.

This chain links TRBV29-1 with TRBJ1-1; D not resolved. V was shortened by 7 bases and J by 1 base, with 7 bases between the two germline ends. This CDR3 is 11 amino acids long. Germline CDR1 SQVTM, CDR2 ANQGSEA. CDR3 amino acids: CSDHTNTEAFF. CDR3 nucleotides: TGCAGCGACCATACGAACACTGAAGCTTTCTTT.